This T cell receptor (beta chain) was sequenced during a study of cytomegalovirus exposure and HLA in healthy donors. Regarding this clone: The target antigen is unknown.

In the PCR, 60 Vbeta and 13 Jbeta primers were used. Some clones are missing from TCRdb's copy, which holds only in-frame ones; the method was immunoSEQ multiplex PCR. The table has over 150,000 clones, 75% to 90% seen once. Participants comprised healthy donors of bone marrow. CDR3 length: 13 amino acids. Germline CDR1 and CDR2: SGHTA and FQGNSA. With 6 bases removed from V and 4 bases from J, the gap between germline ends came to 12 bases. Overall study results and limits: Researchers reported in a later analysis that a missense DCLRE1C variant was tied to TCR beta V- and J-gene trimming.

This TCR was sampled from a human donor in good health. The chain couples TRBV7-2 to TRBJ2-5, with a weak D call TRBD2 (5 bases). Input material: PBMCs. CDR3 residues: CASRISAVETQYF. CDR3 in DNA: TGTGCCAGCAGGATTAGCGCAGTAGAGACCCAGTACTTC.